Sequencing of this T cell receptor beta chain was carried out in a study of blood T cell repertoires in COVID-19. Overall study context: Both acute and convalescent COVID-19 samples were obtained from the United States, Italy and Spain. T cells, B-cell-depleted T cells, or PBMCs provided the cDNA or gDNA that served as material.

The J segment lost 3 bases and the V segment lost 9 bases, leaving 14 bases of the junction unmatched. This CDR3 is 15 amino acids long. Germline values: CDR1 MNHEY, CDR2 SMNVEV (reference sequence). In the study's own analysis: Amplification of reference gene primers provided the estimated nucleated cell counts. Profiling relied on immunoSEQ multiplex PCR, and the TCRdb table lists in-frame clones only, not all of them. V and J calls and clone size are as listed in that table; D and trimming were resolved from the DNA. The sample carries 120,000 to 150,000 clones, less than 90% recorded once. The clonotype was recovered from a human donor in a cohort sampled during active COVID-19. V usage is TRBV27 and J usage is TRBJ2-7; 7 bases line up with TRBD1. Sequences were obtained from peripheral blood. CDR3 bases: TGTGCCAGTCATTCGCCTCGGACAGGCGGCTACGAGCAGTACTTC. Protein sequence: CASHSPRTGGYEQYF.